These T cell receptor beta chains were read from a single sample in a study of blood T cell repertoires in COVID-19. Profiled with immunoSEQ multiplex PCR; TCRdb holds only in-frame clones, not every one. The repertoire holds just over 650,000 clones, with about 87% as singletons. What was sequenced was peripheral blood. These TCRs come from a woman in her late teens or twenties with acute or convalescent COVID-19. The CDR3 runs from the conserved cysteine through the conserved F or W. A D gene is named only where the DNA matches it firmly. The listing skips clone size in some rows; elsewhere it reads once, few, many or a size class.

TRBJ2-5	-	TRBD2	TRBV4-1	CASSQDLRASGGEETQYF	TGCGCCAGCAGCCAAGATCTAAGGGCTAGCGGGGGAGAAGAGACCCAGTACTTC
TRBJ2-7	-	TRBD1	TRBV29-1	CSARDRVGEQYF	TGCAGCGCCCGCGACAGGGTAGGGGAGCAGTACTTC
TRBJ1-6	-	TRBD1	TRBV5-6	CASSSYRQGPNSPLHF	TGTGCCAGCAGCTCTTACAGACAGGGCCCTAATTCACCCCTCCACTTT
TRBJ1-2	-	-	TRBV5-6	CASSDRGSFYGYTF	TGTGCCAGCAGCGATAGGGGGTCCTTCTATGGCTACACCTTC
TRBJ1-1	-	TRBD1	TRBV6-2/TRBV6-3	CASSPERGRIEAFF	TGTGCCAGCAGCCCTGAGAGGGGGCGCATAGAAGCTTTCTTT
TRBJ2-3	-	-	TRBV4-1	CASSQPGGTDTQYF	TGCGCCAGCAGCCAGCCCGGGGGCACAGATACGCAGTATTTT
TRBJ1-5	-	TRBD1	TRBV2	CASRDRGRGQPQHF	TGTGCCAGCAGGGACAGGGGGCGCGGTCAGCCCCAGCATTTT
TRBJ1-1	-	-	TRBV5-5	CASSTLKGGVTEAFF	TGTGCCAGCAGCACCCTGAAAGGGGGGGTTACTGAAGCTTTCTTT
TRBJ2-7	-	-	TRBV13	CASSSSDRPYEQYF	TGTGCCAGCAGCTCTTCGGACAGACCCTACGAGCAGTACTTC
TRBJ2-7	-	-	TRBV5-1	CASSYSRTYEQYF	TGCGCCAGCAGCTACTCCAGGACCTACGAGCAGTACTTC
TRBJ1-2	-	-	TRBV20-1	CSASPFSQGLGYTF	TGCAGTGCTAGTCCTTTTAGTCAGGGGCTTGGCTACACCTTC
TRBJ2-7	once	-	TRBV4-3	CASSQDGGRSYEQYF	TGCGCCAGCAGCCAAGACGGGGGTCGCTCCTACGAGCAGTACTTC
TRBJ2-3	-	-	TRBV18	CASINRARGAPDTQYF	TGTGCCAGCATCAATCGGGCACGGGGTGCTCCAGATACGCAGTATTTT
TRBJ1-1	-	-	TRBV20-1	CSATGPEAFF	TGCAGTGCCACAGGGCCTGAAGCTTTCTTT
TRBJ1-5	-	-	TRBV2	CASSLDSNQPQHF	TGTGCCAGCAGCCTAGACAGCAATCAGCCCCAGCATTTT
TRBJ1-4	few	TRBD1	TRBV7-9	CASSPGQGVKEKLFF	TGTGCCAGCAGCCCGGGACAGGGGGTTAAAGAAAAACTGTTTTTT
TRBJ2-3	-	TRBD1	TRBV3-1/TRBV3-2	CASSQEIGGQGNTDTQYF	TGTGCCAGCAGCCAAGAGATAGGGGGCCAAGGGAACACAGATACGCAGTATTTT
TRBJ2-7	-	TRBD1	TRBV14	CASSQGQARFYEQYF	TGTGCCAGCAGTCAGGGACAGGCCCGATTCTACGAGCAGTACTTC
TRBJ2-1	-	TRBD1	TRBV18	CASSPPDRGIDNEQFF	TGTGCCAGCTCACCACCGGACAGGGGAATAGACAATGAGCAGTTCTTC
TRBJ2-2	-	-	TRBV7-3	CASSASVGELFF	TGTGCCAGCAGCGCTAGCGTCGGGGAGCTGTTTTTT
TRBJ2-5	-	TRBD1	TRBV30	CAWKGQNQETQYF	TGTGCCTGGAAGGGACAGAACCAAGAGACCCAGTACTTC
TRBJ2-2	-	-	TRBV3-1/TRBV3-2	CASSGLELNTGELFF	TGTGCCAGCAGCGGTCTAGAACTCAACACCGGGGAGCTGTTTTTT
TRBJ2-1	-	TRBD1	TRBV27	CASSGTGLGIPHEQFF	TGTGCCAGCAGTGGGACAGGGCTGGGGATCCCCCATGAGCAGTTCTTC
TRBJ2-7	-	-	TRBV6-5	CASSYELEQYF	TGTGCCAGCAGTTACGAGTTGGAGCAGTACTTC
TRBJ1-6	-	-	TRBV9	CASSPPPDNSPLHF	TGTGCCAGCAGCCCGCCCCCAGATAATTCACCCCTCCACTTT
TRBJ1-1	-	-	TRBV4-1	CASSQEGGTRGTEAFF	TGCGCCAGCAGCCAAGAAGGCGGCACGCGGGGCACTGAAGCTTTCTTT
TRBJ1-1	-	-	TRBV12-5	CASGFGPDTRNTEAFF	TGTGCTAGTGGTTTCGGCCCGGACACGAGGAACACTGAAGCTTTCTTT
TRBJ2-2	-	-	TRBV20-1	CSASRTALSGELFF	TGCAGTGCTAGTAGGACAGCTCTATCCGGGGAGCTGTTTTTT
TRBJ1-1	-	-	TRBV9	CASSTLQGQNTEAFF	TGTGCCAGCAGCACGCTACAGGGACAGAACACTGAAGCTTTCTTT
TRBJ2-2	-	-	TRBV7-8	CASSHLNTGELFF	TGTGCCAGCAGCCACCTAAACACCGGGGAGCTGTTTTTT
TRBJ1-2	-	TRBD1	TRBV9	CASSVLGQGDYTF	TGTGCCAGCAGCGTATTGGGACAGGGCGACTACACCTTC
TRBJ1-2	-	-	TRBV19	CASSMMRALVRGYTF	TGTGCCAGTAGTATGATGCGCGCTCTGGTGCGTGGCTACACCTTC
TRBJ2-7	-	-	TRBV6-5	CASGHKVNSYEQYF	TGTGCCAGCGGGCACAAGGTAAACTCCTACGAGCAGTACTTC
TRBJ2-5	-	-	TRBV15	CATSNLRGQETQYF	TGTGCCACCAGCAATCTAAGGGGGCAAGAGACCCAGTACTTC
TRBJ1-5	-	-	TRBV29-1	CSVTDSLGQPQHF	TGCAGCGTGACGGACAGCCTAGGTCAGCCCCAGCATTTT
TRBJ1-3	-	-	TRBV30	CAWTFRGSGNTIYF	TGTGCCTGGACTTTTAGGGGTAGTGGAAACACCATATATTTT
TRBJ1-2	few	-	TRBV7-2	CASSFADSSYGYTF	TGTGCCAGCAGCTTCGCGGACAGTTCCTATGGCTACACCTTC
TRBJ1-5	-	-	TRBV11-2	CASSLLGEGEQPQHF	TGTGCCAGCAGCTTACTGGGAGAGGGGGAACAGCCCCAGCATTTT
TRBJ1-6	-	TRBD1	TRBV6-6	CASSLIGTGNSPLHF	TGTGCCAGCAGTTTGATCGGGACAGGGAACTCACCCCTCCACTTT
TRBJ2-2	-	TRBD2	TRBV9	CASSVTNLAGPYTGELFF	TGTGCCAGCAGCGTAACAAATCTAGCGGGGCCATACACCGGGGAGCTGTTTTTT
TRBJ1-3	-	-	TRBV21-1	CASSGTGLNSGNTIYF	TGTGCCAGCAGCGGGACAGGGCTTAACTCTGGAAACACCATATATTTT
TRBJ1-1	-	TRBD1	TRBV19	CASSTLGRRGQGTEAFF	TGTGCCAGTAGTACCCTGGGGCGCAGGGGGCAGGGTACTGAAGCTTTCTTT
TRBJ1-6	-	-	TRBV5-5	CASSYATVSYNSPLHF	TGTGCCAGCAGCTACGCGACAGTCTCCTATAATTCACCCCTCCACTTT
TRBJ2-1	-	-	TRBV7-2	CASSLVLPLVDEQFF	TGTGCCAGCAGCTTAGTACTTCCCTTGGTAGATGAGCAGTTCTTC
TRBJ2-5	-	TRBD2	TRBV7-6	CASRIHPAGVETQYF	TGTGCCAGCAGAATCCACCCCGCGGGGGTTGAGACCCAGTACTTC
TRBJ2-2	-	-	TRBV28	CASTRHGTGELFF	TGTGCCAGCACGCGGCACGGCACCGGGGAGCTGTTTTTT
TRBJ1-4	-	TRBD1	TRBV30	CAFTRQGGEKLFF	TGTGCCTTTACCCGACAGGGCGGTGAAAAACTGTTTTTT
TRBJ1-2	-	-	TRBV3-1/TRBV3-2	CASSQDWQGGNYGYTF	TGTGCCAGCAGCCAAGACTGGCAGGGAGGTAACTATGGCTACACCTTC
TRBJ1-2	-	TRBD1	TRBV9	CASYSWTGYNYGYTF	TGTGCCAGCTACTCCTGGACAGGATATAACTATGGCTACACCTTC
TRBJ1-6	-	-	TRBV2	CASHRDNSPLHF	TGTGCCAGCCACAGGGATAATTCACCCCTCCACTTT
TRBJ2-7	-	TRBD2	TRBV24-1	CATSDRTSGLYEQYF	TGTGCCACCAGTGATAGGACTAGCGGCCTCTACGAGCAGTACTTC
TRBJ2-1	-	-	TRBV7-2	CASSRGVSSYNEQFF	TGTGCCAGCAGCCGCGGAGTCAGCTCCTACAATGAGCAGTTCTTC